The present T cell receptor (beta chain) was sequenced within a study of T cell repertoires in cytomegalovirus infection. In the study overall: Public TCR beta signatures provided an indication of both CMV infection and a matching HLA type. General study results and limits: There were HLA-C-restricted CMV-specific TCR beta clonotypes dominating the ex vivo response.

MiXCR, applied by TCRdb to the reads, yields one record per CDR3 protein. The repertoire has about 100,000 distinct CDR3 sequences, 23% of them found once; the top ten carry about 39%. This CDR3 spans 14 amino acids. Per the germline V gene, CDR1 is SGHKS and CDR2 is YYEKEE (reference sequence). V shed 4 bases and J shed 6 bases, with 14 bases lying between them. As concerns this clonotype: Its specificity is unknown.

The chain recombines TRBV5-5 with TRBJ1-5, with D perhaps TRBD1 (5 bases). Sequencing was performed on CD8+ T cells from PBMCs. This clonotype was sampled from a human donor in good health (CMV status not recorded). Some clones in this sample may be carry-over from other donors' samples. The CDR3 DNA is TGTGCCAGCAGCCGCGGGGGGGAGGGTCAGCCCCAGCATTTT. It encodes CASSRGGEGQPQHF.